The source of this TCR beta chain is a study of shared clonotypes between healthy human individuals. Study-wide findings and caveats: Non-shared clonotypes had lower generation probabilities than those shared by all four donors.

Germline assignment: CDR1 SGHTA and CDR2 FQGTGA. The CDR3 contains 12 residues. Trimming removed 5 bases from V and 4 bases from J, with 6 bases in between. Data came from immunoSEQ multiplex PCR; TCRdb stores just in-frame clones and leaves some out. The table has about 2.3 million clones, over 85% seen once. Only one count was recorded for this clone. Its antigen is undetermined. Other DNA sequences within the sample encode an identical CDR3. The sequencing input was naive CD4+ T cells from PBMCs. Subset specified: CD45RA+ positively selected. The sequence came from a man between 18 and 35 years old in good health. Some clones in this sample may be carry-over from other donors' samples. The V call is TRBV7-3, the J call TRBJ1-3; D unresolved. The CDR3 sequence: CASSPGGNTIYF. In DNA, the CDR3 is TGTGCCAGCAGCCCTGGCGGAAACACCATATATTTT.